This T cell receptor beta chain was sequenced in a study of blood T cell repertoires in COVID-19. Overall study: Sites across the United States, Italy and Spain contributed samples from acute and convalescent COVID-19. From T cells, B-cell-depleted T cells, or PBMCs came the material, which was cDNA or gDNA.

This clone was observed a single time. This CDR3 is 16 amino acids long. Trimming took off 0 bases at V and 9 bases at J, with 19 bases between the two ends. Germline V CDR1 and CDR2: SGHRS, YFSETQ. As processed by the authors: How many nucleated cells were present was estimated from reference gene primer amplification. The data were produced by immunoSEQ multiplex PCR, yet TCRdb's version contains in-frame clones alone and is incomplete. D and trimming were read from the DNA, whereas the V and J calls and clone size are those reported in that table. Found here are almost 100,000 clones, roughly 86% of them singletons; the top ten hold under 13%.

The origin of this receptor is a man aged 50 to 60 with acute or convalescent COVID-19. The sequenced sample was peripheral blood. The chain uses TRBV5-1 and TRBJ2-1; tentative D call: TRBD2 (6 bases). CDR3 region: CASSLVEAGMRGEQFF. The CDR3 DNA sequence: TGCGCCAGCAGCTTGGTGGAGGCGGGAATGCGCGGTGAGCAGTTCTTC.